The rows below give T cell receptor beta chains drawn from one sample of a study of cytotoxic CD8 clonotypes in ibrutinib-treated CLL. TCRdb's copy holds only in-frame clones and misses some; the assay was immunoSEQ multiplex PCR. The sample yields 140,000 or so clones, around three quarters seen once. The sequencing used PBMCs, collected after 12 months of ibrutinib treatment. The receptors stem from a human donor with chronic lymphocytic leukemia. The CDR3 runs from the conserved cysteine through the conserved F or W. D genes are given only for firm matches. Rows may omit the clone size; those that give it use once, few, many or a size class.

abundance	d_gene	v_gene	j_gene	CDR3nt	CDR3aa
-	TRBD2	TRBV27	TRBJ2-5	TGTGCCAGCAGTCCAGCGGGAGAAGAGACCCAGTACTTC	CASSPAGEETQYF
-	-	TRBV7-9	TRBJ2-7	TGTGCCAGCAGCTTAGTTGCTTCCTACGAGCAGTACTTC	CASSLVASYEQYF
-	-	TRBV6-5	TRBJ1-5	TGTGCCAGCAGTTACTCAGTTGATCAGCCCCAGCATTTT	CASSYSVDQPQHF
-	TRBD2	TRBV5-4	TRBJ2-5	TGTGCCAGCAGCTTGGGTACGGGAGGACTCCAAGAGACCCAGTACTTC	CASSLGTGGLQETQYF
-	-	TRBV11-3	TRBJ2-2	TGTGCCAGCAGCGGCCCCCCCGGGGAGCTGTTTTTT	CASSGPPGELFF
-	-	TRBV5-8	TRBJ1-2	TGTGCCAGCAGCTTGGCCGTTAGCTATGGCTACACCTTC	CASSLAVSYGYTF
once	-	TRBV2	TRBJ2-7	TGTGCCAGCAGTGAGGAGGCTAGCGTCTACGAGCAGTACTTC	CASSEEASVYEQYF
-	TRBD2	TRBV4-2	TRBJ2-7	TGTGCCAGCAGCCACCCAGCGGGATGGGACGAGCAGTACTTC	CASSHPAGWDEQYF
-	TRBD1	TRBV12-5	TRBJ1-1	TGTGCTAGTGGTTTGAACAGGGGGAGGAACACTGAAGCTTTCTTT	CASGLNRGRNTEAFF
-	-	TRBV12-5	TRBJ2-2	TGTGCTAGTGGTTTGGTGGCGAAGCGGACCGGAATCGAGAGGGACACCGGGGAGCTGTTTTTT	CASGLVAKRTGIERDTGELFF
-	-	TRBV9	TRBJ2-2	TGTGCCAGCAGCGTAGCTCCGGGGGCCGGCACCGGGGAGCTGTTTTTT	CASSVAPGAGTGELFF
-	TRBD2	TRBV4-3	TRBJ2-7	TGCGCCAGCAGCCAAGATCGGGGACTAGCGGGATACTCCTACGAGCAGTACTTC	CASSQDRGLAGYSYEQYF
-	-	TRBV7-6	TRBJ2-5	TGTGCCAGCAGCCAACTTGGGGGGGCAGGAGTACTCCAAGAGACCCAGTACTTC	CASSQLGGAGVLQETQYF
-	-	TRBV4-1	TRBJ2-7	TGCGCCAGCAGCCAACCAAGGGTTAATGCCTACGAGCAGTACTTC	CASSQPRVNAYEQYF
-	TRBD2	TRBV10-1	TRBJ2-7	TGCGCCAGCAGTGAGTCCGCGGGAGGCCCTACCTACGAGCAGTACTTC	CASSESAGGPTYEQYF
-	TRBD1	TRBV11-2	TRBJ2-5	TGTGCCAGCAGCTTAACAGGGGCAGAGACCCAGTACTTC	CASSLTGAETQYF
few	-	TRBV15	TRBJ2-2	TGTGCCACCAGTCTCAGCTACACCGGGGAGCTGTTTTTT	CATSLSYTGELFF
few	-	TRBV29-1	TRBJ1-1	TGCAGCGTTATGCGCGGGGGAAACACTGAAGCTTTCTTT	CSVMRGGNTEAFF
-	TRBD1	TRBV27	TRBJ2-7	TGTGCCAGCAGTTTCAGGACAGGACTCTCCTACGAGCAGTACTTC	CASSFRTGLSYEQYF
-	TRBD1	TRBV25-1	TRBJ2-7	TGTGCCAGCAGTCAACAGGGGGCTATCGAGCAGTACTTC	CASSQQGAIEQYF
few	TRBD1	TRBV14	TRBJ2-5	TGTGCCAGCAGCCTCCCGACAGGGATACAAGAGACCCAGTACTTC	CASSLPTGIQETQYF
-	TRBD1	TRBV7-7	TRBJ2-7	TGTGCCAGCAGCCAAGCCGGGACAGGGGTCGAGCAGTACTTC	CASSQAGTGVEQYF
few	-	TRBV7-9	TRBJ1-3	TGTGCCAGCAGCTTACCTAGGAGGTACTCCTCTGGAAACACCATATATTTT	CASSLPRRYSSGNTIYF
-	TRBD2	TRBV4-2	TRBJ2-2	TGTGCCAGCAGCAAAGGACTAGCGGGAGTTTCCGGTGGCGGGGAGCTGTTTTTT	CASSKGLAGVSGGGELFF
-	-	TRBV19	TRBJ2-1	TGTGCCAGTAGTAGTGACCCTAGCTCCTACAATGAGCAGTTCTTC	CASSSDPSSYNEQFF
-	-	TRBV7-6	TRBJ2-7	TGTGCCAGCAGCCCATCCCCTTTGCCGGGACTCCTGCGACACGAGCAGTACTTC	CASSPSPLPGLLRHEQYF
-	-	TRBV14	TRBJ1-1	TGTGCCAGCAGCCCTGGGGCAGGGTCAGAAGCTTTCTTT	CASSPGAGSEAFF
-	TRBD2	TRBV4-3	TRBJ2-1	TGCGCCAGCAGCACCCTAGCGGGGGCATACAATGAGCAGTTCTTC	CASSTLAGAYNEQFF
-	-	TRBV6-5	TRBJ2-2	TGTGCCACCGGCCGGGCCGGGGAGCTGTTTTTT	CATGRAGELFF
-	-	TRBV7-2	TRBJ2-2	TGTGCCAGCAGTTCCTCGACCGGGGAGCTGTTTTTT	CASSSSTGELFF
-	-	TRBV5-8	TRBJ2-5	TGTGCCAGCAGCTCGGCAGGGTGGGAGACCCAGTACTTC	CASSSAGWETQYF
-	-	TRBV30	TRBJ1-5	TGTGCCTGGAGTCCGCCCCATGGGCAGCCCCAGCATTTT	CAWSPPHGQPQHF
-	-	TRBV19	TRBJ1-1	TGTGCCAGTAGTATAGGCGGGGACCACACTTTCTTT	CASSIGGDHTFF
-	-	TRBV27	TRBJ2-7	TGTGCCAGCAGTTCTAAGGGCAGACCCTACGAGCAGTACTTC	CASSSKGRPYEQYF
-	TRBD1	TRBV10-3	TRBJ1-3	TGTGCCCTCGGACAGGGTGCCGCTGGAAACACCATATATTTT	CALGQGAAGNTIYF